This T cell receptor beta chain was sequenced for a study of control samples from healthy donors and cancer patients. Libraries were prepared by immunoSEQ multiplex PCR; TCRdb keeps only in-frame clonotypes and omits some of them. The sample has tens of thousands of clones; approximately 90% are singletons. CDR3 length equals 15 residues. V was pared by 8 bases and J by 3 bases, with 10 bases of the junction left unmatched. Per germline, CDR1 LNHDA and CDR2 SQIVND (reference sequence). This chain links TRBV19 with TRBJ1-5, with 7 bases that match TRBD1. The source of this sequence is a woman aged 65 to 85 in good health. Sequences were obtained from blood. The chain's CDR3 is CASSTGDPPNQPQHF. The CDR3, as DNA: TGTGCCAGTTCTACAGGGGACCCTCCCAATCAGCCCCAGCATTTT.